This TCR beta chain is from a study of cytomegalovirus exposure and HLA in healthy donors (dated by TCRdb to about 2017). The study in broad terms: According to an earlier analysis of several hundred of the donors, roughly 180 million T cells yielded roughly 110 million unique TCR beta sequences and around 300 Gb of sequence data. An early release that covered some 630 HLA-typed donors contained around 330 gigabases of sequencing data and about 93 million unique TCR sequences. The genetic ancestry cluster associated with self-reported Caucasian donors included 65% to 90% of the roughly 360 genotyped donors. The study aimed to test whether signatures of past pathogen exposure could be identified by cataloging public T cell receptors. The study profiled the T cell repertoires of hundreds of subjects by immunosequencing and related them to cytomegalovirus serostatus. Along with the approximately 700-subject first cohort, a separate validation cohort of over a hundred different subjects was used. To predict cytomegalovirus infection status, the study brought together high-throughput TCR immunosequencing, statistical association of individual TCRs with disease status, and machine learning. In a later analysis, previously published TCR beta repertoires from 550 to 700 donors were re-analyzed and high-resolution HLA genotyping was added so that TCR occurrence patterns could be studied. The later analysis used no new phenotypic data to find candidate immune exposures, relying instead on TCR beta sequences and their occurrence across donors. An earlier analysis of fewer than 750 of the donors used high-throughput TCR beta sequencing to judge whether each TCR beta V gene segment behaved as functional or pseudogenic. Donor age, sex, ethnicity and CMV serostatus were compiled alongside the repertoire data. A later genetic analysis took genome-wide SNP genotypes for about three fifths of the 666 donors and used that subset as a discovery cohort. All discovery cohort repertoires had been generated on a single sequencing platform. HLA typing included class I and class II loci at four-digit resolution. Typing coverage differed by locus: A, B, C, DRB1 and DQB1 were typed in roughly 620-630 donors, DQA1 in about 510, DPA1 in around 580, and DPB1 in 400 to 480. A handful of DR-DQ haplotypes were handled as single units for association and clustering because linkage in the cohort was strong. Among about 370 genotyped donors of the cohort, an average of about 240,000 unique TCR beta nucleotide sequences was sequenced per donor, of which approximately 18% were non-productive.

The cohort was made up of 500 to 850 healthy bone marrow donors. All cohort members were sampled while nominally healthy, although unrecorded immune exposures were likely present. The donor was CMV seropositive and was included in the group of some 290 seropositive cohort members. A peripheral blood sample was collected from each donor, and TCR beta sequencing was performed on peripheral blood mononuclear cells. Genomic DNA extraction from the blood cell samples was performed with the Qiagen DNeasy Blood Extraction Kit. According to the germline V gene, CDR1 reads SQVTM and CDR2 reads ANQGSEA. From the cysteine up to the phenylalanine, the CDR3 has a length of 13 residues. Only CDR3 DNA is held: 39 bases, read in frame from base 1. Overall results and qualifications from the work: In an earlier analysis of fewer than 700 of the donors, most TCR beta V segments appeared in productive rearrangements about 87% or about 30% of the time, broadly matching IMGT annotations. The sequencing pipeline was judged likely to have produced a cluster of highly shared sequence variants as a technical artifact. Three of the identified cytomegalovirus-associated TCR beta chains were confirmed in vitro to be specific for cytomegalovirus antigens. The classifier was reported to diagnose cytomegalovirus status with high specificity and sensitivity in both the original cohort and the validation cohort. The cohort was sequenced for TCR beta chains only, and without alpha or paired-chain data the features that could be detected were limited. According to a later genetic analysis, donors in an Asian-associated ancestry cluster had fewer N-insertions in productive TCRs than the roughly 700-donor mean. In a later genetic analysis, a missense DCLRE1C variant was associated with V-gene and J-gene trimming of TCR beta chains, and the association was replicated in an independent cohort. In a later analysis, HLA-associated TCR beta chains were found to be more clonally expanded and to have lower generation probabilities than equally common non-associated chains. Roughly uniform sequencing depth across donors was assumed in presence/absence analyses, although this assumption may not hold. According to a later analysis, parvovirus B19, influenza, CMV and Epstein-Barr virus appeared linked to several top co-occurrence clusters. Most TCR sequences were observed very rarely across donors, whereas some public TCRs were present in many individuals. Specific HLA alleles were associated with around 18,000 TCR beta sequences at a false discovery rate of 0.05 in a later analysis. HLA typing was unavailable for some donors at each locus, so association tests used only the typed subset. A further reported finding was that TCR beta sequences accurately predicted the HLA-A and HLA-B alleles for most subjects in the first cohort. A total of fewer than 200 TCR beta chains were listed by the study as associated with cytomegalovirus. Strong co-occurrence of HLA alleles, especially DR and DQ, made assigning TCR associations to individual alleles difficult. Because counts were too low, 15 to 20 rarely observed V segments, including chromosome 9 orphons, were left out of the earlier analysis of approximately 580 of the donors. The authors suggested that the approach could potentially be extended to other disease states and immunological phenotypes. Linkage disequilibrium might explain the correlated functional status among segregating V segments, but an unknown experimental factor could not be excluded. The only immune exposure information available for the cohort was CMV serostatus. Some IMGT-functional V segments, including TRBV6-2 and TRBV6-3, could not be distinguished by the 87-base-pair reads and were therefore excluded. In a later analysis, most CMV-associated TCR beta chains were found to appear HLA-restricted, with HLA associations seemingly driven largely by CMV exposure. A later analysis found that TCR association rates varied across HLA loci, with DRB1 alleles showing the most associated TCRs and HLA-C alleles the fewest.

For this clone: Its antigen target is currently unknown. No per-base quality is available; no much larger clone lies one base away.

Library creation used the immunoSEQ multiplex PCR assay. For the multiplex PCR, a mixture combining 60 forward primers for TCR Vbeta segments and 13 reverse primers for TCR Jbeta segments was used. Amplification of the CDR3 region of rearranged TCR beta genes was performed with a multiplex PCR assay on genomic DNA. The amplified TCR beta libraries were sequenced on the Illumina HiSeq System as 87-base-pair reads. Under the source paper's analysis protocol: A later analysis counted 75 million to 100 million unique TCR beta chains across the 550 to 700 repertoires, and 9 million to 14 million of these chains were shared by at least two donors. A nearest-neighbor algorithm error-corrected the raw reads and collapsed the reads into unique sequences, merging closely related sequences to remove PCR and sequencing errors. To assign V, D and J gene segments, CDR3 sequences were aligned to IMGT reference sequences. For a sequence to be retained, a match of at least six nucleotides to both a V gene segment and a J gene segment was required. A rearrangement counted as productive if the CDR3 had no stop codons and remained in frame with V and J, and every other rearrangement counted as non-productive. CDR3 was defined by IMGT convention, running from the second conserved V-encoded cysteine to the conserved J-encoded phenylalanine. The earlier analysis of more than 450 of the donors excluded sequences that lacked an unambiguous match to a single V gene segment. In an earlier analysis of 587 of the donors, V segments were called functional above 56.7% productive rearrangements and were called segregating when the between-donor standard deviation exceeded 5%. To diagnose cytomegalovirus status from the catalog of TCR beta chain sequences, a statistical classification framework was built. In a later analysis, TCR nucleotide sequences were compared against IMGT/GENE-DB human TR gene sequences so that V and J genes could be assigned. The TCRdist pipeline was used in a later analysis to assign CDR3 sequences and most-parsimonious VDJ recombination scenarios. A later analysis defined each TCR beta chain by its CDR3 amino acid sequence plus V-gene family, and excluded reads lacking a unique V-gene family. A later analysis removed roughly 590 highly shared, low-generation-probability nucleotide sequences to deal with suspected cross-contamination and a sequencing artifact. A later analysis calculated a clonal expansion index for each public chain from normalized within-repertoire ranks of inferred template counts. In a later analysis, generation probabilities were computed with a VDJ recombination model fitted to out-of-frame rearrangements, and the resulting probabilities were checked against IGoR. In a later analysis, TCR-TCR, TCR-HLA and TCR-CMV co-occurrence was scored with hypergeometric tests, and a repertoire-size bias correction was applied to TCR pairs. In a later analysis, false discovery rates were estimated by permuting HLA or CMV assignments 20 times. A later analysis grouped co-occurring TCRs with DBSCAN, adding TCRdist sequence similarity when clustering within HLA-allele-positive subsets. Co-occurrence clustering excluded repertoires with fewer than 30,000 or more than 120,000 public chains, plus five with anomalous nucleotide sharing. TCRdb's version of the immuneACCESS table is confined to in-frame rearrangements and falls short of the full clone set. An unresolved V gene accounts for under half of the shortfall where checked; the remainder is of unknown origin. D and trimming come from the DNA, and the V and J calls and clone size come from that table. This sample lists roughly 140,000 clones; around 84% were detected once. 2.5% to 3.5% of the sample is held by the ten biggest clonotypes.

The chain is encoded by TRBV29-1 joined to TRBJ2-5; TRBD1 lines up with 10 middle nucleotides. The better agreement between TRBJ2-7 and the DNA end casts doubt on the J call. The source is a man between 35 and 55 years old in good health and CMV-seropositive. Sequencing was performed on PBMCs. The CDR3 is CSVGRDRGYEQYF. In nucleotides, the sequence is TGCAGCGTTGGGAGGGACAGGGGTTACGAGCAGTACTTC.